Below, 10 T cell receptor beta chains from the same sample are listed, as sequenced in a study of T cell changes during pregnancy in multiple sclerosis. Only in-frame clones appear in the TCRdb table, and some are missing; sequencing was by immunoSEQ multiplex PCR. The data hold fewer than 50,000 clones, with around 90% observed a single time. This material consisted of CD8+ T cells from peripheral blood mononuclear cells, taken in the third trimester of pregnancy. The receptors were sampled from a female donor with multiple sclerosis, enrolled in a pregnancy study.

Of note for this clone: Sequence at one end of the junction differs from germline and may be a read error. The genes are TRBV7-7 and TRBJ1-1; D is unresolved. Germline V lookup: CDR1 SSHAT, CDR2 FNYEAQ (reference sequence). The CDR3 is made up of 13 amino acids. The DNA of the CDR3 is TGTGCTAGCAGCTTAACAGAGAACACTGAAGCTTTCTTT. Translated: CASSLTENTEAFF.

J is TRBJ1-5 and V is TRBV7-2, with a possible D match to TRBD1 (5 bases). This CDR3 comprises 13 residues. V was shortened by 2 bases and J by 5 bases, with 7 bases between the two germline ends. Germline CDR1 and CDR2: SGHTA and FQGNSA. The CDR3 spells CASSLQGDQPQHF. Here the CDR3 DNA reads TGTGCCAGCAGCTTACAGGGTGATCAGCCCCAGCATTTT.

The chain has TRBV9 and TRBJ1-5, with D possibly matching TRBD1 (5 bases). The CDR3 is 15 amino acids. Germline V lookup: CDR1 SGDLS, CDR2 YYNGEE. The V and J ends lost 2 bases and 0 bases respectively, with 9 bases between them. As DNA, the CDR3 is TGTGCCAGCAGCGTGGGGGGTTATAGCAATCAGCCCCAGCATTTT. This codes for CASSVGGYSNQPQHF.

The chain carries TRBV19 and TRBJ1-6; 7 bases map to TRBD1. CDR1 and CDR2 from the germline V gene are LNHDA and SQIVND (reference sequence). Trimming took 4 bases from V and 3 from J; bases not matched to a gene: 6. The CDR3 extends over 16 amino acids. The CDR3 DNA follows: TGTGCCAGTAGTACGAACAGGGGTTTCTATAATTCACCCCTCCACTTT. Translating it yields CASSTNRGFYNSPLHF.

This clone showed up just a few times. The chain couples TRBV30 to TRBJ1-1; 7 nucleotides align to TRBD1. J lost 7 bases, V lost 3 bases, and 11 bases had no gene match. Germline V gene sequence: CDR1 GTSNPN, CDR2 SVGIG (reference sequence). The CDR3 covers 14 residues. CDR3 sequence: CAWSFHGTAIEAFF. CDR3 DNA sequence: TGTGCCTGGAGCTTTCACGGGACAGCCATTGAAGCTTTCTTT. Full variable domain (remainder filled in from reference TRBV30 and TRBJ1-1): SQTIHQWPATLVQPVGSPLSLECTVEGTSNPNLYWYRQAAGRGLQLLFYSVGIGQISSEVPQNLSASRPQDRQFILSSKKLLLSDSGFYLCAWSFHGTAIEAFFGQGTRLTVV.

The chain employs TRBV2 and TRBJ1-2, with TRBD1 matching 8 bases. Germline lookup yields CDR1 SNHLY and CDR2 FYNNEI. This CDR3 has 17 residues. V shed 1 base, J shed 4 bases, and the junction held 11 bases outside the gene matches. The CDR3 here is CASSEGRQVQGVYGYTF. The CDR3 DNA is TGTGCCAGCAGTGAAGGGAGGCAGGTACAGGGGGTCTATGGCTACACCTTC.

CDR3 in amino acids: CASRWDTNYGYTF. The CDR3 DNA is TGTGCCAGCAGGTGGGACACGAACTATGGCTACACCTTC. The chain couples TRBV7-2 to TRBJ1-2; D perhaps matches TRBD1 (6 bases). Trimming cost V 6 bases and J 2 bases, with 10 bases left between them. The length of the CDR3 is 13 residues. CDR1 is SGHTA, CDR2 FQGNSA, per germline.

The chain employs TRBV9 and TRBJ1-2; TRBD1 might be the D (5 bases). Germline values: CDR1 SGDLS, CDR2 YYNGEE. Trimming removed 4 bases at V and 0 bases at J, with 13 bases between. The CDR3 contains 15 residues. The CDR3 loop reads CASSPSGVTNYGYTF. The CDR3 DNA is TGTGCCAGCAGCCCCTCGGGGGTGACTAACTATGGCTACACCTTC.

The chain has TRBV2 and TRBJ2-1, with 7 nucleotides matching TRBD1. V lost 6 bases, J lost 2 bases, and 7 bases stayed unmatched. Germline V gene sequence: CDR1 SNHLY, CDR2 FYNNEI. This CDR3 has 15 residues. The CDR3 nucleotides read TGTGCCAGCAGGGCAACAGGGGCCGCCTACAATGAGCAGTTCTTC. Its translation: CASRATGAAYNEQFF.

This chain joins TRBV7-3 and TRBJ2-2; maybe TRBD2 (6 bases). V lost 5 bases and J lost 5, with 12 bases in between. The CDR3 runs 14 residues. The germline V gene has CDR1 SGHTA and CDR2 FQGTGA. The DNA of the CDR3 is TGTGCCAGCAGCCACACCGGGAGAACCGGGGAGCTGTTTTTT. Its protein is CASSHTGRTGELFF. The entire variable domain, with the rest obtained from reference TRBV7-3 and TRBJ2-2, is as follows: GAGVSQTPSNKVTEKGKYVELRCDPISGHTALYWYRQSLGQGPEFLIYFQGTGAADDSGLPNDRFFAVRPEGSVSTLKIQRTERGDSAVYLCASSHTGRTGELFFGEGSRLTVL.